A single sample is the source of the 4 T cell receptor beta chains below, sequenced in a study of T cells in Graves' hyperthyroidism and ophthalmopathy. From RNA transcripts, TCR beta CDR3 regions were amplified. Using the HTBI primer set, a first-round RT-PCR was run on the TCR CDR3. TCRdb recomputed calls from the multiplex PCR reads with MiXCR, one row per CDR3 protein. This sample has 550,000 to 650,000 distinct CDR3 sequences, with around 15% found just once. The specimen was blood. Every receptor here comes from a woman aged 40 to 50 with Graves' hyperthyroidism.

This clonotype was found many times. V usage is TRBV28 and J usage is TRBJ1-3; 8 bases line up with TRBD1. The CDR3 runs 17 residues. Germline CDR1 is MDHEN and CDR2 is SYDVKM. Trimming removed 5 bases from V and 1 base from J; junction bases left unmatched: 10. This CDR3 is CASSLSQGGSSGNTIYF. DNA for the CDR3: TGTGCCAGCAGTCTTTCACAGGGGGGCTCTTCTGGAAACACCATATATTTT.

This clonotype has a count of ten or more. The chain couples TRBV6-5 to TRBJ2-7, with D possibly being TRBD2 (6 bases). V lost 0 bases and J 3 bases, leaving 15 bases between the germline ends. The CDR3 runs to 16 residues. Per the germline V gene, CDR1 is MNHEY and CDR2 is SVGAGI. The CDR3 region is CASSYSIGTPFYEQYF. CDR3 bases: TGTGCCAGCAGTTACTCGATTGGGACTCCGTTCTACGAGCAGTACTTC.

This clonotype was recorded many times. The chain links TRBV2 to TRBJ2-2; D unresolved. Germline V lookup: CDR1 SNHLY, CDR2 FYNNEI. V dropped 4 bases and J dropped 2 bases, with 5 bases sitting between them. This CDR3 region has 13 residues. This CDR3 is CASSGHNTGELFF. CDR3 sequence (DNA): TGTGCCAGCAGTGGTCACAACACCGGGGAGCTGTTTTTT.

This clonotype was detected many times. The chain links TRBV2 to TRBJ2-1, with 7 nucleotides matching TRBD2. The CDR3 runs 12 residues. Germline CDR1 and CDR2: SNHLY and FYNNEI. V lost 5 bases to trimming and J lost 9 bases; unmatched junction nucleotides: 4. The CDR3 bases are TGTGCCAGCAGTCCCGAGCGGGGTGAGCAGTTCTTC. Translation: CASSPERGEQFF.